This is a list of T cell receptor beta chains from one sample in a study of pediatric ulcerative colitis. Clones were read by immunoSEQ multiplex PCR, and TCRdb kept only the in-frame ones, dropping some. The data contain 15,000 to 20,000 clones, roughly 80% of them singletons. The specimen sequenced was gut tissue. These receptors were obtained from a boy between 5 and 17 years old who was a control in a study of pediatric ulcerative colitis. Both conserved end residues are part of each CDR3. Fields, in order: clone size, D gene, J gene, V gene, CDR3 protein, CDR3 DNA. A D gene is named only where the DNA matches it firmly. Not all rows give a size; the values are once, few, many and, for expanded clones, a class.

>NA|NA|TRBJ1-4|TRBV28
CASSHLGTTEKLFF
TGTGCCAGCAGTCACCTGGGGACAACCGAAAAACTGTTTTTT
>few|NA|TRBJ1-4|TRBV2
CATGTYEKLFF
TGTGCCACAGGGACGTATGAAAAACTGTTTTTT
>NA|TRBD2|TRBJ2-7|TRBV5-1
CASSPTSGGGYEQYF
TGCGCCAGCAGCCCTACTAGCGGTGGGGGGTACGAGCAGTACTTC
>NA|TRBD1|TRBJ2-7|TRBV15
CATSRAGTGFSYEQYF
TGTGCCACCAGCAGAGCCGGGACAGGCTTTTCCTACGAGCAGTACTTC
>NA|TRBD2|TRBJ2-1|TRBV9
CASSVDPLGSGGFGEQFF
TGTGCCAGCAGCGTAGATCCCCTTGGTAGCGGGGGGTTTGGTGAGCAGTTCTTC
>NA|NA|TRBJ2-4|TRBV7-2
CASSRAPKNIQYF
TGTGCCAGCAGCAGGGCGCCCAAAAACATTCAGTACTTC
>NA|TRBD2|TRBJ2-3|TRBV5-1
CASSSGTSEDTQYF
TGCGCCAGCAGCTCAGGGACTAGCGAAGATACGCAGTATTTT
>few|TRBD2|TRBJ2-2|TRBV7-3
CASSSLAGRNTGELFF
TGTGCCAGCAGCTCATTAGCGGGGAGGAATACCGGGGAGCTGTTTTTT
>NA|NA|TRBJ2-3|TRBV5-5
CASSSSRGGADTQYF
TGTGCCAGCAGCTCTTCTCGTGGGGGGGCGGATACGCAGTATTTT
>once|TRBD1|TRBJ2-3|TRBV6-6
CASSEGQLFGDTQYF
TGTGCCAGCAGTGAGGGACAGCTTTTCGGAGATACGCAGTATTTT
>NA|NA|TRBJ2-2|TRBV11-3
CASSLGSSNPGELFF
TGTGCCAGCAGCTTAGGTTCCTCTAACCCCGGGGAGCTGTTTTTT
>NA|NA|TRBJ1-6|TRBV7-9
CAFEVGVNSPLHF
TGTGCCTTTGAAGTGGGGGTTAATTCACCCCTCCACTTT
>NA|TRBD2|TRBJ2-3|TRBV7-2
CASSTTSGTDTQYF
TGTGCCAGCAGCACCACTAGCGGCACAGATACGCAGTATTTT
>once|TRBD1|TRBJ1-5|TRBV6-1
CASRMTGGDQPQHF
TGTGCCAGCAGGATGACAGGGGGCGATCAGCCCCAGCATTTT
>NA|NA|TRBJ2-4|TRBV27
CASSQTDARGIQYF
TGTGCCAGCAGTCAGACAGATGCTAGGGGCATTCAGTACTTC
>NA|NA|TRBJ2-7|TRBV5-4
CASRKQGGTYEQYF
TGTGCCAGCAGAAAACAGGGGGGGACCTACGAGCAGTACTTC
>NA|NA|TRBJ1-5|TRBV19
CASINRDGLNQPQHF
TGTGCCAGTATTAACCGGGACGGACTCAATCAGCCCCAGCATTTT
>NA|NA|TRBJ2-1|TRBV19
CASTFSAGPTYNEQFF
TGTGCCAGTACCTTCTCGGCGGGTCCTACTTACAATGAGCAGTTCTTC
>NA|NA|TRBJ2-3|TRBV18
CASSLVLGQTDTQYF
TGTGCCAGCTCACTCGTCCTGGGTCAAACAGATACGCAGTATTTT
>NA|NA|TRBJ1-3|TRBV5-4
CASSLSLGGSGNTIYF
TGTGCCAGCAGCCTATCCCTGGGGGGGTCTGGAAACACCATATATTTT
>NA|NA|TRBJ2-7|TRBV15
CATSRTGTPEEQYF
TGTGCCACCAGCAGAACCGGGACCCCCGAGGAGCAGTACTTC
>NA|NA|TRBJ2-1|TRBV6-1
CASSEDGAPYNEQFF
TGTGCCAGCAGTGAAGATGGAGCCCCCTACAATGAGCAGTTCTTC
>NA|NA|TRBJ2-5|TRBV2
CASSEDRAQIQETQYF
TGTGCCAGCAGTGAAGACAGGGCACAGATACAAGAGACCCAGTACTTC
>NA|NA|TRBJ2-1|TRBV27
CAARSYNEQFF
TGTGCCGCCCGTTCTTATAATGAGCAGTTCTTC
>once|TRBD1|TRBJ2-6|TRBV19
CATRDRGSGANVLTF
TGTGCCACCCGGGACAGGGGCTCTGGGGCCAACGTCCTGACTTTC